Shown below are 18 T cell receptor beta chains from a single sample sequenced in a study of T-cell memory formation after mild COVID-19. TCRdb called the 5' RACE reads again in MiXCR, with one record for every CDR3 protein. The top ten clones hold 22% of a sample with about 260,000 distinct CDR3 sequences, 15% to 20% of them seen once. The sequencing sample was made of PBMCs or a T cell subset sorted from them (not recorded which). Every receptor here comes from a man aged 18-30 years who had mild COVID-19 (a few samples of this study predate the infection). Cell type and time point are not known.

The gene calls are TRBV7-9 and TRBJ2-1, with 8 bases identical to TRBD2. The germline gives CDR1 SEHNR, CDR2 FQNEAQ (reference sequence). This CDR3 region has 18 residues. Germline trimming cut 1 base from V and 3 bases from J; bases unmatched to any gene: 11. CDR3: CASSLVVAGGDFYNEQFF. Written as DNA, the CDR3 is TGTGCCAGCAGCTTAGTTGTGGCGGGGGGCGACTTCTACAATGAGCAGTTCTTC.

CDR3 sequence: CASSLTSGDVDTQYF. The CDR3 bases are TGTGCCAGCAGCTTGACTAGCGGGGATGTAGATACGCAGTATTTT. The rearrangement joins TRBV7-9 to TRBJ2-3, with 11 positions matching TRBD2. Trimming at V came to 3 bases and at J to 5 bases, leaving 4 bases not matched to a gene. The germline V gene has CDR1 SEHNR and CDR2 FQNEAQ (reference sequence). The CDR3 spans 15 residues.

The rearrangement joins TRBV5-1 to TRBJ1-2, with D perhaps matching TRBD1 (5 bases). The CDR3 length is 13 residues. CDR1 and CDR2 (germline): SGHRS, YFSETQ. Between the trimmed V and J ends, which lost 6 bases and 6 bases, there was a span of 15 bases. This CDR3 reads CASTDPGGDGYTF. The CDR3 DNA reads as TGCGCCAGCACGGATCCTGGGGGGGATGGCTACACCTTC.

This sequence joins TRBV4-3 and TRBJ2-5; a possible D gene is TRBD2 (6 bases). CDR1 is LGHNA and CDR2 is YSLEER in the germline V gene. The germline V and J ends were trimmed by 4 bases and 3 bases, with 15 bases remaining between them. This CDR3 has 15 residues. Here the CDR3 reads CASSPFAGPKETQYF. The CDR3 DNA sequence: TGCGCCAGCAGCCCCTTCGCGGGACCTAAAGAGACCCAGTACTTC.

This clonotype was observed many times. The V gene is TRBV7-7, the J gene TRBJ2-7; 10 positions match TRBD2. Germline CDR1 reads SSHAT; CDR2 reads FNYEAQ (reference sequence). The CDR3 runs 17 residues. The CDR3 DNA reads as TGTGCTAGCAGCTTAGCTCGGACTAGCGGAGGGTATCGAGAGCAGTACGTC. Translating it yields CASSLARTSGGYREQYV.

CDR3 loop: CASRLSGGESYNEQFF. CDR3 DNA sequence: TGTGCCAGCAGACTTTCAGGGGGCGAGTCCTACAATGAGCAGTTCTTC. The chain carries TRBV7-3 and TRBJ2-1, with TRBD1 matching 8 bases. V dropped 6 bases and J dropped 1; count of bases not matched to a gene: 8. Germline loops: CDR1 SGHTA, CDR2 FQGTGA. The CDR3 loop spans 16 amino acids.

This sequence joins TRBV20-1 and TRBJ1-5; no clear D gene. The germline V and J ends were trimmed by 5 bases and 0 bases, with 14 bases remaining between them. CDR1 and CDR2 from the germline V gene are DFQATT and SNEGSKA (reference sequence). There are 15 residues in the CDR3. In DNA form, the CDR3 reads TGCAGTGCTGCCCCCCCGGGATATAGCAATCAGCCCCAGCATTTT. It translates to CSAAPPGYSNQPQHF.

The chain uses TRBV7-2 and TRBJ1-5; a possible D gene is TRBD1 (5 bases). The CDR3 is 14 residues long. Per germline, CDR1 SGHTA and CDR2 FQGNSA. Trimming stripped 3 bases from V and 2 bases from J, with 8 bases between. The CDR3: CASSFTGRNQPQHF. The CDR3 bases are TGTGCCAGCAGCTTTACAGGACGCAATCAGCCCCAGCATTTT.

This chain connects TRBV14 to TRBJ2-3; D might be TRBD1 or TRBD2, each matching 6 bases. Trimming stripped 4 bases from V and 6 bases from J, with 20 bases between. The CDR3 runs 16 residues. Germline CDR1 SGHDN, CDR2 FVKESK. CDR3 protein: CASSPETGAIVDTQYF. CDR3 sequence (DNA): TGTGCCAGCAGCCCAGAAACGGGGGCTATTGTGGATACGCAGTATTTT.

The chain links TRBV2 to TRBJ1-5, with D possibly being TRBD1 (6 bases). In germline, CDR1 is SNHLY, CDR2 FYNNEI. V was shortened by 5 bases and J by 6 bases, with 14 bases between the two germline ends. The CDR3 covers 14 residues. The CDR3 DNA follows: TGTGCCAGCAGTCCTGACAGGCTTTCTCAGCCCCAGCATTTT. Its translation: CASSPDRLSQPQHF.

This clonotype was counted a few times. The V gene is TRBV5-1, the J gene TRBJ2-7; D is ambiguous. Germline lookup yields CDR1 SGHRS and CDR2 YFSETQ. The CDR3 is made up of 12 amino acids. Trimming took 4 bases from V and 9 from J, leaving 14 bases between them. The DNA for the CDR3 is TGCGCCAGCAGCCCAGGACCGAAGGGGCAGTACGTC. Translated, it gives CASSPGPKGQYV.

The rearrangement uses TRBV5-1 and TRBJ2-2; D might be TRBD2 (6 bases). The CDR3 length is 16 residues. The V gene lost 0 bases and the J gene lost 4 bases, with 13 bases spanning the gap. CDR1 and CDR2 (germline): SGHRS, YFSETQ. CDR3 DNA sequence: TGCGCCAGCAGCTTGGGGTGGGCGGGGCCCACCGGGGAGCTGTTTTTT. Translation: CASSLGWAGPTGELFF.

The genes are TRBV5-1 and TRBJ1-1; no clear D. CDR1 and CDR2 from the germline V gene are SGHRS and YFSETQ. V was shortened by 0 bases and J by 2 bases, with 17 bases between the two germline ends. The CDR3 has 17 amino acids. This CDR3 is CASSLATDWAGNTEAFF. The CDR3 coding sequence is TGCGCCAGCAGCTTGGCCACAGATTGGGCGGGTAACACTGAAGCTTTCTTT.

This clonotype turned up a few times. The gene calls are TRBV12-3 or TRBV12-4 and TRBJ2-7, with 11 bases fitting TRBD2. CDR3 length: 15 amino acids. The V gene end was trimmed by 2 bases and the J gene end by 4 bases; junction bases not matched to a gene: 4. In DNA, the CDR3 is TGTGCCAGCAGTTTAAGTAGCGGGGGGGCGTACGAGCAGTACTTC. Residues: CASSLSSGGAYEQYF.

This clonotype occurred a few times. The chain has TRBV2 and TRBJ2-7; D is ambiguous. Germline V lookup: CDR1 SNHLY, CDR2 FYNNEI. V shed 6 bases and J shed 9 bases, with 12 bases lying between them. The CDR3 sequence is 11 residues long. The CDR3 DNA reads as TGTGCCAGCAGCGAATATTCTGGGCAGTACTTC. Translation: CASSEYSGQYF.

The genes are TRBV6-4 and TRBJ2-1; 10 bases are shared with TRBD2. Germline V gene data show CDR1 as MRHNA and CDR2 as SNTAGT. This CDR3 has 13 residues. V lost 6 bases, J lost 7 bases, and 3 bases stayed unmatched. The CDR3 here is CASSGTSENEQFF. CDR3 in DNA: TGTGCCAGCAGCGGGACTAGCGAGAATGAGCAGTTCTTC.

This clonotype has a count of ten or more. This chain links TRBV29-1 with TRBJ1-2, with a possible D match to TRBD1 (5 bases). This CDR3 comprises 15 residues. V gave up 2 bases and J gave up 8 bases, with 21 bases separating them. The germline V gene encodes CDR1 SQVTM and CDR2 ANQGSEA. The DNA for the CDR3 is TGCAGCGTTGAATTTGGGAGTGGGACCGGAGGGGGCTACACCTTC. It codes for CSVEFGSGTGGGYTF.

This chain connects TRBV7-2 to TRBJ2-7, with D perhaps TRBD1 (7 bases). Germline CDR1 and CDR2: SGHTA and FQGNSA. The CDR3 has 16 residues. With 6 bases removed from V and 3 bases from J, the gap between germline ends came to 21 bases. CDR3 sequence reads: CASSPGAGQRFYEQYF. The CDR3 DNA sequence: TGTGCCAGCAGTCCAGGGGCGGGACAGAGATTCTACGAGCAGTACTTC.